The clone carrying this T cell receptor (beta chain) was detected a few times. No antigen is known for it. It was with 60 Vbeta and 13 Jbeta primers that the PCR ran. Profiled with immunoSEQ multiplex PCR; TCRdb holds only in-frame clones, not every one. Of around 41,000 clones listed, roughly 51% are singletons. The sample belongs to a study of cytomegalovirus exposure and HLA in healthy donors. Study findings and constraints: Earlier results showed most TCR beta V segments being productive about 90% or about 30% of the time. V- and J-gene trimming of TCR beta was linked (in a later analysis) to a missense DCLRE1C variant.

Germline CDR1 MGHRA, CDR2 YSYEKL. The CDR3 has 18 amino acids. The trim removed 1 base at V and 2 bases at J, leaving 3 bases unmatched. Sequenced: PBMCs. The chain couples TRBV4-1 to TRBJ2-4, with 15 bases that match TRBD2. The source is a man in his fifties or sixties in good health and CMV-seronegative. CDR3 sequence (DNA): TGCGCCAGCAGCCAAGGGGGGACTAGCGGGGGGACCAAAAACATTCAGTACTTC. Its translation is CASSQGGTSGGTKNIQYF.